The present T cell receptor beta chain was sequenced within a study of cytomegalovirus exposure and HLA in healthy donors. Concerning this clone itself: Its antigen is undetermined.

Study-wide results and limits: The investigators catalogued 150 or so TCR beta chains as cytomegalovirus-associated.

60 Vbeta and 13 Jbeta primers were used in PCR. Here immunoSEQ multiplex PCR was the method, and the copy in TCRdb shows in-frame clones only, minus some. Found here are 120,000 to 150,000 clones, less than 85% of them singletons; the top ten hold 6.5% to 7%. CDR1 is MNHNS and CDR2 is SASEGT in the germline V gene. The CDR3 loop spans 14 amino acids. Trimming stripped 8 bases from V and 4 bases from J, with 15 bases between. V is TRBV6-1 and J is TRBJ2-1; possibly TRBD2 for D (6 bases). The receptor was isolated from a man in his forties or fifties in good health and CMV-seropositive. The material sequenced was PBMCs. CDR3 nucleotides: TGTGCCAGCCACCTTGGAGGGAGTTACAATGAGCAGTTCTTC. Amino acids: CASHLGGSYNEQFF.